Below, one T cell receptor (beta chain) is given with its context. The genes and germline here are from mouse. Time point noted: mouse harvest day 7 after allogeneic transplant. Mouse grafts combined 10^7 T-cell-depleted bone marrow cells with 10^6 splenic CD5+ T cells. This sample was included in a study of tissue T cells after allogeneic stem cell transplantation. The assay was immunoSEQ multiplex PCR, and TCRdb's table has in-frame clones only and misses some. The sample consists of 6,000 or so clones, more than 40% of them appearing once. The material sequenced was gut tissue. This receptor was taken from a female BALB/c mouse given C57BL/6 T cells with graft-versus-host disease after an allogeneic hematopoietic cell transplant.

The CDR3 sequence is CASSRQGAGAEQFF. CDR3 bases read: TGTGCCAGCAGCCGACAGGGGGCGGGGGCTGAGCAGTTC. V usage is TRBV26 and J usage is TRBJ2-1, with 10 bases identical to TRBD1. The CDR3 is cut off 1 residue early in the read; its end comes from the germline J gene. With V trimmed by 6 bases and J by 7 bases, 6 bases remained unmatched. There are 14 residues in the CDR3. Germline CDR1 KGHPV, CDR2 FQNQEV (reference sequence).